These T cell receptor beta chains were read from a single sample in a study of T-cell reconstitution after alpha-beta-depleted transplantation in children. Each CDR3 protein gets one entry after TCRdb re-called the PCR reads with MiXCR. Of about 310,000 distinct CDR3 sequences listed, over 20% are singletons. Sequenced material: PBMCs, mostly from graft donor cells, taken 180 days after TCRalphabeta/CD19-depleted stem cell transplant. The source of these receptors is a male patient younger than 18 who had a stem cell transplant for acute lymphoblastic leukemia, so the T cells may come from the graft donor. CDR3s include the opening cysteine and the closing phenylalanine or tryptophan. Each record gives: clone size, D gene, J gene, V gene, CDR3 DNA, CDR3 protein. A D gene is named only where the DNA matches it firmly. Size values are once, few and many counts, or a class for expanded clones, and some rows have none.

abundance: few
d_gene: .
j_gene: TRBJ2-7
v_gene: TRBV5-5
CDR3nt: TGTGCCAGCAGCTTGATAAAGGTTGACATCTCCTACGAGCAGTACTTC
CDR3aa: CASSLIKVDISYEQYF

abundance: few
d_gene: TRBD1
j_gene: TRBJ1-5
v_gene: TRBV20-1
CDR3nt: TGCAGTGCCTCCGCGGGACAGGGAGTTCAGCCCCAGCATTTT
CDR3aa: CSASAGQGVQPQHF

abundance: few
d_gene: .
j_gene: TRBJ2-7
v_gene: TRBV7-6
CDR3nt: TGTGCCAGCAGCTCTTCAGGTCCCATCGATTACGAGCAGTACTTC
CDR3aa: CASSSSGPIDYEQYF

abundance: few
d_gene: .
j_gene: TRBJ2-7
v_gene: TRBV15
CDR3nt: TGTGCCACCAGCAGAGATTTCCCACGTATTCCAAGCTCCTACGAGCAGTACTTC
CDR3aa: CATSRDFPRIPSSYEQYF

abundance: .
d_gene: TRBD1
j_gene: TRBJ2-7
v_gene: TRBV10-2
CDR3nt: TGCGCCAGCACCGGGACAGTTCCCTACGAGCAGTACTTC
CDR3aa: CASTGTVPYEQYF

abundance: .
d_gene: .
j_gene: TRBJ2-1
v_gene: TRBV7-9
CDR3nt: TGTGCCAGCAGCCCGCGGACAAACAATGAGCAGTTCTTC
CDR3aa: CASSPRTNNEQFF

abundance: few
d_gene: TRBD2
j_gene: TRBJ2-7
v_gene: TRBV6-5
CDR3nt: TGTGCCAGCAGTTACGGCGCGGGACTAGCGGCCTACGAGCAGTACTTC
CDR3aa: CASSYGAGLAAYEQYF

abundance: .
d_gene: TRBD1
j_gene: TRBJ2-3
v_gene: TRBV5-1
CDR3nt: TGCGCCAGCAGCCCTACGCCGACGGGACAGGGGGCACGTACGCAGTATTTT
CDR3aa: CASSPTPTGQGARTQYF

abundance: .
d_gene: .
j_gene: TRBJ2-2
v_gene: TRBV19
CDR3nt: TGTGCCAGTAGTATAGAACAGAACACCGGGGAGCTGTTTTTT
CDR3aa: CASSIEQNTGELFF

abundance: few
d_gene: TRBD1
j_gene: TRBJ2-7
v_gene: TRBV6-1
CDR3nt: TGTGCCAGCAGACCACGGGACAGGTCACCCTACGAGCAGTACTTC
CDR3aa: CASRPRDRSPYEQYF

abundance: few
d_gene: .
j_gene: TRBJ1-3
v_gene: TRBV5-1
CDR3nt: TGCGCCAGCAGCTTGGACTGGGGAAACACCATATATTTT
CDR3aa: CASSLDWGNTIYF

abundance: .
d_gene: .
j_gene: TRBJ1-3
v_gene: TRBV5-1
CDR3nt: TGCGCCAGCAGCTTGGAGAGTCCCTCCAATTATGGAAACACCATATATTTT
CDR3aa: CASSLESPSNYGNTIYF

abundance: .
d_gene: .
j_gene: TRBJ2-7
v_gene: TRBV5-1
CDR3nt: TGCGCCAGCAGCTTGCGTGGCACCGCTAGCTCCTACGAGCAGTACTTC
CDR3aa: CASSLRGTASSYEQYF

abundance: .
d_gene: .
j_gene: TRBJ1-2
v_gene: TRBV20-1
CDR3nt: TGCAGTGCTAGAGTGCAGGGGCAGGGGTATGGCTACACCTTC
CDR3aa: CSARVQGQGYGYTF

abundance: few
d_gene: TRBD1
j_gene: TRBJ1-4
v_gene: TRBV7-8
CDR3nt: TGTGCCAGCAGCTACCAACCCACAGGGGGTTACGAAAAACTGTTTTTT
CDR3aa: CASSYQPTGGYEKLFF

abundance: few
d_gene: .
j_gene: TRBJ1-1
v_gene: TRBV5-4
CDR3nt: TGTGCCAGCAGCCCTATACAGGGCCCGAACACTGAAGCTTTCTTT
CDR3aa: CASSPIQGPNTEAFF

abundance: many
d_gene: TRBD2
j_gene: TRBJ2-1
v_gene: TRBV5-1
CDR3nt: TGCGCCAGCAGCTTGGTCACTAGCGGTTATTACAATGAGCAGTTCTTC
CDR3aa: CASSLVTSGYYNEQFF

abundance: .
d_gene: TRBD1
j_gene: TRBJ2-5
v_gene: TRBV25-1
CDR3nt: TGTGCCAGCAGTCGGACAGGGTTAGAGACCCAGTACTTC
CDR3aa: CASSRTGLETQYF

abundance: many
d_gene: .
j_gene: TRBJ2-7
v_gene: TRBV3-1
CDR3nt: TGTGCCAGCAGCTACGACTACGAGCAGTACTTC
CDR3aa: CASSYDYEQYF

abundance: .
d_gene: TRBD2
j_gene: TRBJ2-7
v_gene: TRBV4-1
CDR3nt: TGCGCCAGCAGCCCCTCCGGGACTAGCGCCTACGAGCAGTACTTC
CDR3aa: CASSPSGTSAYEQYF

abundance: .
d_gene: .
j_gene: TRBJ2-6
v_gene: TRBV5-1
CDR3nt: TGCGCCAGCAGCGCCGGGACACTAGCTGGGGCCAACGTCCTGACTTTC
CDR3aa: CASSAGTLAGANVLTF

abundance: few
d_gene: .
j_gene: TRBJ1-5
v_gene: TRBV7-8
CDR3nt: TGTGCCAGCAGCTTACCTAGCAATCAGCCCCAGCATTTT
CDR3aa: CASSLPSNQPQHF

abundance: .
d_gene: .
j_gene: TRBJ2-1
v_gene: TRBV11-1
CDR3nt: TGTGCCAGCAGCTTAAACATATACAATGAGCAGTTCTTC
CDR3aa: CASSLNIYNEQFF

abundance: .
d_gene: .
j_gene: TRBJ2-4
v_gene: TRBV18
CDR3nt: TGTGCCAGCTCACCCGAGGGAAACATTCAGTACTTC
CDR3aa: CASSPEGNIQYF

abundance: .
d_gene: .
j_gene: TRBJ2-5
v_gene: TRBV6-5
CDR3nt: TGTGCCAGCATTAAGTTTTCGGTACACGGTCAGACCCAGTACTTC
CDR3aa: CASIKFSVHGQTQYF

abundance: .
d_gene: .
j_gene: TRBJ2-7
v_gene: TRBV10-3
CDR3nt: TGTGCCATCAGTGCGGGAGTACAAAGTGGGTACGAGCAGTACTTC
CDR3aa: CAISAGVQSGYEQYF

abundance: .
d_gene: TRBD2
j_gene: TRBJ2-3
v_gene: TRBV2
CDR3nt: TGTGCCAGGAGGACTAGCGGGGATACGCAGTATTTT
CDR3aa: CARRTSGDTQYF

abundance: few
d_gene: TRBD2
j_gene: TRBJ2-3
v_gene: TRBV5-1
CDR3nt: TGCGCCAGCAGCTTAAGCGGGAGGCCAGCCAGGGATACGCAGTATTTT
CDR3aa: CASSLSGRPARDTQYF

abundance: .
d_gene: TRBD1
j_gene: TRBJ1-4
v_gene: TRBV4-1
CDR3nt: TGCGCCAGCAGCCAAGATGGGACAGTGAGTACTAATGAAAAACTGTTTTTT
CDR3aa: CASSQDGTVSTNEKLFF

abundance: few
d_gene: .
j_gene: TRBJ1-5
v_gene: TRBV12-3/TRBV12-4
CDR3nt: TGTGCCAGCAGTGGTCAGGGCAGAAATAATCAGCCCCAGCATTTT
CDR3aa: CASSGQGRNNQPQHF

abundance: .
d_gene: .
j_gene: TRBJ2-7
v_gene: TRBV27
CDR3nt: TGTGCCAGCAGTTTATCTCCCGCCTACGAGCAGTACTTC
CDR3aa: CASSLSPAYEQYF

abundance: .
d_gene: TRBD2
j_gene: TRBJ2-1
v_gene: TRBV11-1
CDR3nt: TGTACCAGCAGCTTCCCGACTAGCGGGAGTGCTTCCTACATTGAGCAGTTCTTC
CDR3aa: CTSSFPTSGSASYIEQFF

abundance: .
d_gene: .
j_gene: TRBJ2-2
v_gene: TRBV6-1
CDR3nt: TGTGCCAGCAGTCCCATTGACCTGGGCCTTAACACCGGGGAGCTGTTTTTT
CDR3aa: CASSPIDLGLNTGELFF

abundance: few
d_gene: .
j_gene: TRBJ2-7
v_gene: TRBV9
CDR3nt: TGTGCCAGCAGCGTAGGCAGGGGCCCGTCGGCCTACGAGCAGTACTTC
CDR3aa: CASSVGRGPSAYEQYF

abundance: few
d_gene: TRBD1
j_gene: TRBJ1-5
v_gene: TRBV20-1
CDR3nt: TGCAGTGCACGACAGGGGAAGCCCCAGCATTTT
CDR3aa: CSARQGKPQHF

abundance: .
d_gene: .
j_gene: TRBJ2-5
v_gene: TRBV12-3/TRBV12-4
CDR3nt: TGTGCCAGCAGTTTTGCGAAGACCCAGTACTTC
CDR3aa: CASSFAKTQYF

abundance: .
d_gene: .
j_gene: TRBJ2-2
v_gene: TRBV6-1
CDR3nt: TGTGCCAGCACCTTCGTACAGGGTCGGATACTCCCCGGGGAGCTGTTTTTT
CDR3aa: CASTFVQGRILPGELFF

abundance: .
d_gene: .
j_gene: TRBJ1-1
v_gene: TRBV29-1
CDR3nt: TGCAGCGTTGAGGAGGGCATGAACACTGAAGCTTTCTTT
CDR3aa: CSVEEGMNTEAFF

abundance: few
d_gene: TRBD2
j_gene: TRBJ2-1
v_gene: TRBV20-1
CDR3nt: TGCAGTGCTAGGCAACTAGCGATAAGCGGCAATGAGCAGTTCTTC
CDR3aa: CSARQLAISGNEQFF

abundance: few
d_gene: .
j_gene: TRBJ2-2
v_gene: TRBV4-2
CDR3nt: TGTGCCAGCAGCCAAAGAGGGGCCGGGGAGCTGTTTTTT
CDR3aa: CASSQRGAGELFF

abundance: .
d_gene: TRBD1
j_gene: TRBJ2-2
v_gene: TRBV7-3
CDR3nt: TGTGCCAGCAGCCCCAGGGGGCTTGGAACCGGGGAGCTGTTTTTT
CDR3aa: CASSPRGLGTGELFF

abundance: .
d_gene: TRBD2
j_gene: TRBJ2-1
v_gene: TRBV18
CDR3nt: TGTGCCAGCTCACCCCAACTAGCGGACTACAATGAGCAGTTCTTC
CDR3aa: CASSPQLADYNEQFF

abundance: few
d_gene: .
j_gene: TRBJ2-5
v_gene: TRBV5-1
CDR3nt: TGCGCCAGCAGCTTGGACCCACTCGGGGAGACCCAGTACTTC
CDR3aa: CASSLDPLGETQYF

abundance: few
d_gene: .
j_gene: TRBJ2-4
v_gene: TRBV10-3
CDR3nt: TGTGCCAGTAGCGAAAAAAACATTCAGTACTTC
CDR3aa: CASSEKNIQYF

abundance: .
d_gene: .
j_gene: TRBJ2-7
v_gene: TRBV4-1
CDR3nt: TGCGCCAGCAGCCAAGTGGCACTTTCCTACGAGCAGTACTTC
CDR3aa: CASSQVALSYEQYF

abundance: few
d_gene: TRBD2
j_gene: TRBJ2-5
v_gene: TRBV5-1
CDR3nt: TGCGCCAGCAGCTGGACTAGCGGAGCCCAAGAGACCCAGTACTTC
CDR3aa: CASSWTSGAQETQYF

abundance: few
d_gene: .
j_gene: TRBJ2-2
v_gene: TRBV5-1
CDR3nt: TGCGCCAGCAGCTTGGTTGGACACCCCACCGGGGAGCTGTTTTTT
CDR3aa: CASSLVGHPTGELFF

abundance: .
d_gene: TRBD1
j_gene: TRBJ2-7
v_gene: TRBV7-9
CDR3nt: TGTGCCAGCAGCCCCGGGACAGGGGGCCCCGAGCAGTACTTC
CDR3aa: CASSPGTGGPEQYF

abundance: few
d_gene: TRBD1
j_gene: TRBJ2-7
v_gene: TRBV20-1
CDR3nt: TGCAGTGCTGGAGACAGGGGGCCCATCTCCTACGAGCAGTACTTC
CDR3aa: CSAGDRGPISYEQYF

abundance: few
d_gene: .
j_gene: TRBJ2-2
v_gene: TRBV7-9
CDR3nt: TGTGCCAGCAGTTTAGCCTCTGAGCTGTTTTTT
CDR3aa: CASSLASELFF

abundance: .
d_gene: .
j_gene: TRBJ2-5
v_gene: TRBV4-1
CDR3nt: TGCGCCAGCAGCCTAGGGACACGACAAGAGACCCAGTACTTC
CDR3aa: CASSLGTRQETQYF

abundance: few
d_gene: .
j_gene: TRBJ2-5
v_gene: TRBV6-5
CDR3nt: TGTGCCAGCAGTTACTCGTCTGGGAGGGAGACCCAGTACTTC
CDR3aa: CASSYSSGRETQYF

abundance: few
d_gene: TRBD1
j_gene: TRBJ1-5
v_gene: TRBV9
CDR3nt: TGTGCCAGCAGCGCTAGTCCCTACAGGGGTGAAAATCAGCCCCAGCATTTT
CDR3aa: CASSASPYRGENQPQHF

abundance: few
d_gene: .
j_gene: TRBJ2-3
v_gene: TRBV29-1
CDR3nt: TGCAGCGTGGGACGTATCGTCACAGATACGCAGTATTTT
CDR3aa: CSVGRIVTDTQYF

abundance: few
d_gene: TRBD1
j_gene: TRBJ1-5
v_gene: TRBV10-3
CDR3nt: TGTGCCATCGGGACAGGGAACCAGCCCCAGCATTTT
CDR3aa: CAIGTGNQPQHF

abundance: .
d_gene: .
j_gene: TRBJ2-5
v_gene: TRBV9
CDR3nt: TGTGCCAGCAGCGTATCTTCGGCCCCGGGCCCCATAGACGAAGAGACCCAGTACTTC
CDR3aa: CASSVSSAPGPIDEETQYF

abundance: .
d_gene: .
j_gene: TRBJ2-1
v_gene: TRBV2
CDR3nt: TGTGCCAGCAGTGAGATAGTAGCCTCCTACAATGAGCAGTTCTTC
CDR3aa: CASSEIVASYNEQFF

abundance: few
d_gene: .
j_gene: TRBJ2-6
v_gene: TRBV7-3
CDR3nt: TGTGCCAGCAGCTTAAATGGTCAGACCTCTGGGGCCAACGTCCTGACTTTC
CDR3aa: CASSLNGQTSGANVLTF

abundance: .
d_gene: TRBD2
j_gene: TRBJ2-7
v_gene: TRBV12-3/TRBV12-4
CDR3nt: TGTGCCAGCAGTTTAGCTCCGGGACTAGCCTCCTACGAGCAGTACTTC
CDR3aa: CASSLAPGLASYEQYF